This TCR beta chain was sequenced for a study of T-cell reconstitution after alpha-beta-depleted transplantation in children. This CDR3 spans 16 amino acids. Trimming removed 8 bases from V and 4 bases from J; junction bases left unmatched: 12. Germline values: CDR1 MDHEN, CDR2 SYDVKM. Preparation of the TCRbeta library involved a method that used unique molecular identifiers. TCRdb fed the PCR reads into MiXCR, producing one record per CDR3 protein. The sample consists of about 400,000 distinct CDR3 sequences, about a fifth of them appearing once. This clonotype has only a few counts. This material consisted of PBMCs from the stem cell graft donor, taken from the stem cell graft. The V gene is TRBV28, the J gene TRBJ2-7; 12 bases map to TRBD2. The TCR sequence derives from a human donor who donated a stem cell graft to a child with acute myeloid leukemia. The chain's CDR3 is CASVSPASGRGYEQYF. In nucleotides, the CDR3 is TGTGCCAGCGTAAGCCCGGCTAGCGGGAGGGGGTACGAGCAGTACTTC.